Listed below are T cell receptor beta chains from one sample, sequenced in a study of shared clonotypes between healthy human individuals. Clones were read by immunoSEQ multiplex PCR, and TCRdb kept only the in-frame ones, dropping some. Counted here are around 640,000 clones, around 96% occurring once; the ten biggest clones make up 0.11%. Material for sequencing was naive CD8+ T cells sorted from blood. These receptors originate from a woman in her 30s in good health. Both conserved end residues are part of each CDR3. The D gene is left open where the match is weak. Clone size, where shown, is once, few, many, or a class for clones that have expanded.

d_call clone_size j_call v_call cdr3_length cdr3_aa cdr3_nt
. . TRBJ1-2 TRBV6-1 13 CAAVDSFFYGYTF TGTGCGGCGGTGGACAGTTTTTTCTATGGCTACACCTTC
. once TRBJ2-1 TRBV7-8 16 CASSYRGHRVYNEQFF TGTGCCAGCAGCTATAGGGGACACAGAGTCTACAATGAGCAGTTCTTC
. . TRBJ2-7 TRBV6-1 16 CASSEIGTNAAYEQYF TGTGCCAGCAGTGAAATAGGGACAAACGCCGCCTACGAGCAGTACTTC
. few TRBJ2-7 TRBV5-1 13 CASSFGQTYEQYF TGCGCCAGCAGCTTCGGACAGACCTACGAGCAGTACTTC
. . TRBJ2-3 TRBV5-1 13 CASSLFGSDTQYF TGCGCCAGCAGCTTGTTTGGATCCGATACGCAGTATTTT
. . TRBJ2-5 TRBV9 14 CASSNRERGETQYF TGTGCCAGCAGCAACCGGGAGAGGGGGGAGACCCAGTACTTC
TRBD2 . TRBJ2-7 TRBV27 15 CASSLAGGLSYEQYF TGTGCCAGCAGTTTAGCGGGAGGGTTGTCCTACGAGCAGTACTTC
TRBD2 once TRBJ2-2 TRBV7-8 18 CASSYWTSGRAWTGELFF TGTGCCAGCAGCTATTGGACTAGCGGGAGGGCATGGACCGGGGAGCTGTTTTTT
. . TRBJ1-3 TRBV28 14 CASSQQGNGNTIYF TGTGCCAGCAGTCAACAGGGAAATGGAAACACCATATATTTT
. . TRBJ2-1 TRBV2 10 CASTSDEQFF TGTGCCAGTACTTCCGATGAGCAGTTCTTC
TRBD1 . TRBJ2-7 TRBV19 14 CASSIGTGLYEQYF TGTGCCAGTAGTATCGGGACAGGACTGTACGAGCAGTACTTC
TRBD2 . TRBJ2-2 TRBV13 14 CASSPRTSIGELFF TGTGCCAGCAGCCCGCGGACTAGCATCGGGGAGCTGTTTTTT
TRBD1 . TRBJ1-1 TRBV5-1 16 CASSLGTGGPRTEAFF TGCGCCAGCAGCTTGGGGACAGGGGGCCCGAGGACTGAAGCTTTCTTT
TRBD2 . TRBJ2-1 TRBV7-9 16 CASSSGLAGAVVEQFF TGTGCCAGCAGCTCAGGACTAGCGGGAGCGGTGGTGGAGCAGTTCTTC
. . TRBJ2-5 TRBV11-2 16 CASSFDEKLFEETQYF TGTGCCAGCAGCTTTGACGAGAAATTGTTTGAGGAGACCCAGTACTTC
TRBD1 . TRBJ2-6 TRBV2 16 CARETGSHSGANVLTF TGTGCCAGGGAGACAGGGTCCCACTCTGGGGCCAACGTCCTGACTTTC
. . TRBJ2-3 TRBV7-6 14 CASTRTDGTDTQYF TGTGCCAGCACTCGAACTGACGGGACAGATACGCAGTATTTT
. . TRBJ1-3 TRBV2 16 CASSEAFPRSGNTIYF TGTGCCAGCAGTGAAGCGTTCCCTCGCTCTGGAAACACCATATATTTT
. . TRBJ2-5 TRBV28 17 CASSLYRGGTLQETQYF TGTGCCAGCAGTTTATACAGGGGAGGGACCCTACAAGAGACCCAGTACTTC
. . TRBJ2-3 TRBV7-7 13 CASSFWVTDTQYF TGTGCCAGCAGCTTCTGGGTCACAGATACGCAGTATTTT
TRBD1 . TRBJ2-7 TRBV6-1 15 CAGQSGQGAFYEQYF TGTGCCGGTCAAAGCGGGCAGGGGGCCTTCTACGAGCAGTACTTC
TRBD1 . TRBJ2-5 TRBV18 17 CASSPQGQGAGKETQYF TGTGCCAGCTCACCCCAGGGACAGGGGGCCGGAAAAGAGACCCAGTACTTC
. . TRBJ2-1 TRBV28 16 CASSFLSGSSYNEQFF TGTGCCAGCAGTTTCCTTAGCGGTAGCTCCTACAATGAGCAGTTCTTC
TRBD1 . TRBJ2-7 TRBV5-1 17 CASSLDISQGDSYEQYF TGCGCCAGCAGCTTGGACATTTCACAGGGGGACTCCTACGAGCAGTACTTC
. few TRBJ2-7 TRBV7-9 12 CASSSDTYEQYF TGTGCCAGCAGCTCGGACACCTACGAGCAGTACTTC
. . TRBJ1-5 TRBV27 15 CASSLGTLSNQPQHF TGTGCCAGCAGTTTAGGCACACTTAGCAATCAGCCCCAGCATTTT
. . TRBJ1-5 TRBV9 16 CASSVDGGLGNQPQHF TGTGCCAGCAGCGTAGATGGGGGCCTCGGCAATCAGCCCCAGCATTTT
TRBD1 . TRBJ1-2 TRBV9 15 CASSVDQGAWYGYTF TGTGCCAGCAGCGTAGATCAGGGGGCATGGTATGGCTACACCTTC
. once TRBJ2-1 TRBV4-1 14 CASSQDRRLDEQFF TGCGCCAGCAGCCAAGATCGGCGGCTCGATGAGCAGTTCTTC
. . TRBJ2-1 TRBV5-8 11 CASSWGSGRLF TGTGCCAGCAGCTGGGGCTCAGGGCGTCTCTTC
TRBD2 . TRBJ2-7 TRBV19 14 CASSIVGGAYEQYF TGTGCCAGTAGTATAGTTGGGGGGGCCTACGAGCAGTACTTC
. . TRBJ1-2 TRBV7-9 12 CASTLGGHGYTF TGTGCCAGCACCCTGGGGGGGCATGGCTACACCTTC
. . TRBJ1-2 TRBV7-9 16 CASSSQALPVLYGYTF TGTGCCAGCAGCTCCCAGGCGCTCCCGGTCCTCTATGGCTACACCTTC
. . TRBJ2-1 TRBV9 12 CASSVDGGEQFF TGTGCCAGCAGCGTAGACGGCGGAGAGCAGTTCTTC
. . TRBJ1-5 TRBV19 14 CASSISGAEQPQHF TGTGCCAGTAGTATCTCGGGGGCCGAACAGCCCCAGCATTTT
TRBD2 . TRBJ2-1 TRBV11-2 17 CASSLVGGGSSYNEQFF TGTGCCAGCAGCTTAGTTGGCGGGGGGAGCTCCTACAATGAGCAGTTCTTC
. . TRBJ2-7 TRBV5-4 14 CASSLGGYTYEQYF TGTGCCAGCAGCTTGGGAGGTTACACCTACGAGCAGTACTTC
TRBD2 . TRBJ2-7 TRBV30 15 CAWSVELAGGYEQYF TGTGCCTGGAGTGTCGAACTAGCGGGAGGCTACGAGCAGTACTTC
TRBD2 . TRBJ2-7 TRBV29-1 13 CSVESGSSYEQYF TGCAGCGTGGAGAGCGGGAGTTCCTACGAGCAGTACTTC
TRBD1 . TRBJ2-5 TRBV7-6 15 CASSPGQVYQETQYF TGTGCCAGCAGCCCCGGACAGGTGTACCAAGAGACCCAGTACTTC
TRBD1 . TRBJ2-7 TRBV19 15 CASSSRTGYSYEQYF TGTGCCAGTAGTAGTAGGACAGGGTACTCCTACGAGCAGTACTTC
. . TRBJ2-1 TRBV2 14 CASSELKGRYEQFF TGTGCCAGCAGTGAATTGAAGGGTCGCTATGAGCAGTTCTTC